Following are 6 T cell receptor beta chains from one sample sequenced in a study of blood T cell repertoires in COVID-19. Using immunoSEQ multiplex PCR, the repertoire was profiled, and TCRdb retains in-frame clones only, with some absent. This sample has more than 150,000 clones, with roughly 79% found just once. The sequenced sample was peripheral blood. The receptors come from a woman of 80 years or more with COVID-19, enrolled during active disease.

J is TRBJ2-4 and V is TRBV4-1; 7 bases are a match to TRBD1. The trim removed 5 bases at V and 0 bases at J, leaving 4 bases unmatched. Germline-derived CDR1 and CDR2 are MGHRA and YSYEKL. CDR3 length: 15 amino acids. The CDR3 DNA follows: TGCGCCAGCAGCGCCGGGACAGTAGCCAAAAACATTCAGTACTTC. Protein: CASSAGTVAKNIQYF.

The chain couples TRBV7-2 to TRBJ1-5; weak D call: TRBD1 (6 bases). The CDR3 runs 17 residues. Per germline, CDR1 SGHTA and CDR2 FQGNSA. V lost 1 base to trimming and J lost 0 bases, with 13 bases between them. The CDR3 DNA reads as TGTGCCAGCAGCTTAGGCCAGGGGCGACTTAGCAATCAGCCCCAGCATTTT. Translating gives CASSLGQGRLSNQPQHF.

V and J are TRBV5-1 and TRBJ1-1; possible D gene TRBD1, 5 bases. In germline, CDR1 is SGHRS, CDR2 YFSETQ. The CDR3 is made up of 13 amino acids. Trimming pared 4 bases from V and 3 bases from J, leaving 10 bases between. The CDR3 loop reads CASSPGGDTEAFF. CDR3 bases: TGCGCCAGCAGCCCCGGGGGGGACACTGAAGCTTTCTTT.

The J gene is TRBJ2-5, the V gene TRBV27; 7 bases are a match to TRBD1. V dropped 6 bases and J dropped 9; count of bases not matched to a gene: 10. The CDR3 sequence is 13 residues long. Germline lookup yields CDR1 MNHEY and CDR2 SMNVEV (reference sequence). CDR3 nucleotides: TGTGCCAGCAGGCCGGGACAGACGGTACCCCAGTACTTC. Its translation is CASRPGQTVPQYF.

CDR3 coding DNA: TGTGCCAGCAAGACAGGGGGGAGGACAGATACGCAGTATTTT. Translated, it gives CASKTGGRTDTQYF. The gene calls are TRBV7-9 and TRBJ2-3; 9 bases are shared with TRBD1. The CDR3 contains 14 residues. V was clipped by 7 bases and J by 3 bases; unmatched bases: 5. Germline values: CDR1 SEHNR, CDR2 FQNEAQ (reference sequence).

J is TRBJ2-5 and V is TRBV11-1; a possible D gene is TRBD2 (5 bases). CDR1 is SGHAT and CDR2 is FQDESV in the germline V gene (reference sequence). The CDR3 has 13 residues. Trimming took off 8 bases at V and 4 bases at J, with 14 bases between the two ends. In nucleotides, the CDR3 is TGTGCCAGCGGGGTGACTATCATAGAGACCCAGTACTTC. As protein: CASGVTIIETQYF.